Below are 25 T cell receptor beta chains sequenced from a single sample in a study of blood T cell repertoires in COVID-19. Profiled with immunoSEQ multiplex PCR; TCRdb holds only in-frame clones, not every one. The sample includes about 210,000 clones, 75% to 90% of them seen just once. The material sequenced was PBMCs or T cells enriched from blood (not recorded which). The origin of the receptors is a middle-aged man who had recovered from COVID-19.

This chain connects TRBV9 to TRBJ2-7; 9 bases match TRBD1. J gave up 5 bases and V 4 bases, and 7 bases lay outside the gene matches. This CDR3 region has 14 residues. Germline loops: CDR1 SGDLS, CDR2 YYNGEE. CDR3 DNA: TGTGCCAGCAGCAGCGGACAGGGGAAGGACGAGCAGTACTTC. Residues: CASSSGQGKDEQYF.

The chain is built from TRBV27 and TRBJ2-7; 9 positions match TRBD1. Trimming at V came to 7 bases and at J to 3 bases, leaving 4 bases not matched to a gene. This CDR3 has 13 amino acids. Per the germline V gene, CDR1 is MNHEY and CDR2 is SMNVEV (reference sequence). CDR3 in amino acids: CASTGTGSYEQYF. In DNA form, the CDR3 reads TGTGCCAGCACCGGGACAGGGAGCTACGAGCAGTACTTC.

This rearrangement joins TRBV28 to TRBJ1-4, with D unclear. Germline loops: CDR1 MDHEN, CDR2 SYDVKM. The ends were cut back, 2 bases at V and 8 bases at J, with 12 bases in the middle. The CDR3 is 14 residues long. This CDR3 reads CASSLGGGGEKLFF. CDR3 sequence (DNA): TGTGCCAGCAGTTTAGGTGGTGGTGGCGAAAAACTGTTTTTT.

The V gene is TRBV4-1, the J gene TRBJ1-1; D is possibly TRBD1 (6 bases). V lost 5 bases and J lost 1, with 20 bases in between. Germline-derived CDR1 and CDR2 are MGHRA and YSYEKL. CDR3 length equals 17 residues. CDR3 coding DNA: TGCGCCAGCAGCTCTTTCGCGGGAGAGGGGGGGAACACTGAAGCTTTCTTT. It codes for CASSSFAGEGGNTEAFF.

The V gene is TRBV18, the J gene TRBJ1-4; TRBD1 is a possible D gene (5 bases). This CDR3 has 15 residues. The V end was cut by 3 bases, the J end by 0 bases, with 8 bases between. Germline lookup yields CDR1 KGHSH and CDR2 LQKENI. As DNA, the CDR3 is TGTGCCAGCTCACCCAGGGCAGCAACTAATGAAAAACTGTTTTTT. It specifies CASSPRAATNEKLFF. Together with reference TRBV18 and TRBJ1-4, the CDR3 gives the full variable domain: NAGVMQNPRHLVRRRGQEARLRCSPMKGHSHVYWYRQLPEEGLKFMVYLQKENIIDESGMPKERFSAEFPKEGPSILRIQQVVRGDSAAYFCASSPRAATNEKLFFGSGTQLSVL.

The chain links TRBV24-1 to TRBJ2-3, with a possible D match to TRBD2 (6 bases). There are 17 residues in the CDR3. Germline loops: CDR1 KGHDR, CDR2 SFDVKD. With 3 bases removed from V and 3 bases from J, the gap between germline ends came to 18 bases. CDR3 protein: CATSDASGRLGTDTQYF. In DNA form, the CDR3 reads TGTGCCACCAGTGATGCCTCAGGGAGGCTTGGGACAGATACGCAGTATTTT.

V and J are TRBV19 and TRBJ2-1; D is uncertain. Germline values: CDR1 LNHDA, CDR2 SQIVND (reference sequence). Trimming stripped 4 bases from V and 6 bases from J, with 10 bases between. CDR3 length: 13 residues. This chain's CDR3 is CASSRAPGNEQFF. In DNA form, the CDR3 reads TGTGCCAGTAGTAGGGCTCCTGGCAATGAGCAGTTCTTC.

The chain couples TRBV5-6 to TRBJ1-1; 8 nucleotides line up with TRBD1. Germline loops: CDR1 SGHDT, CDR2 YYEEEE. The CDR3 runs 15 residues. Trimming took 4 bases from V and 2 from J; bases not matched to a gene: 7. This CDR3 is CASSIRTGTNTEAFF. CDR3 DNA sequence: TGTGCCAGCAGCATCCGGACAGGGACTAACACTGAAGCTTTCTTT.

This clone was detected a few times. The chain recombines TRBV19 with TRBJ1-5; 8 nucleotides align to TRBD1. Germline V gene lookup returns CDR1 LNHDA and CDR2 SQIVND (reference sequence). J lost 5 bases, V lost 5 bases, and 5 bases had no gene match. This CDR3 is 14 amino acids long. In DNA, the CDR3 is TGTGCCAGTAGTGCAGGGGGCGCATATCAGCCCCAGCATTTT. It encodes CASSAGGAYQPQHF. The variable domain in full, completed from reference TRBV19 and TRBJ1-5, reads DGGITQSPKYLFRKEGQNVTLSCEQNLNHDAMYWYRQDPGQGLRLIYYSQIVNDFQKGDIAEGYSVSREKKESFPLTVTSAQKNPTAFYLCASSAGGAYQPQHFGDGTRLSIL.

The rearrangement uses TRBV5-5 and TRBJ1-1; maybe TRBD1 (5 bases). The CDR3 extends over 15 amino acids. With 0 bases removed from V and 5 bases from J, the gap between germline ends came to 14 bases. Germline CDR1 is SGHKS and CDR2 is YYEKEE (reference sequence). In DNA, the CDR3 is TGTGCCAGCAGCTTGGAAGGACACAAGCAAACTGAAGCTTTCTTT. Translating it yields CASSLEGHKQTEAFF.

The chain joins TRBV14 to TRBJ1-4, with D possibly being TRBD1 (5 bases). Germline CDR1 reads SGHDN; CDR2 reads FVKESK. This CDR3 comprises 15 residues. V lost 0 bases to trimming and J lost 3 bases, with 8 bases between them. The CDR3 nucleotides are TGTGCCAGCAGCCAAGAGTGGGGGGCTAATGAAAAACTGTTTTTT. This gives the protein CASSQEWGANEKLFF.

In its sample, this clone was seen once. The chain links TRBV2 to TRBJ2-7; TRBD2 matches 9 bases. The CDR3 is 15 residues long. V gave up 6 bases and J gave up 3 bases; unmatched junction bases: 9. CDR1 and CDR2 (germline): SNHLY, FYNNEI. The CDR3 here is CASRASSGAFYEQYF. CDR3 coding DNA: TGTGCCAGCAGGGCCTCTAGCGGGGCTTTCTACGAGCAGTACTTC.

This chain uses TRBV30 with TRBJ1-2; TRBD1 matches 7 bases. V lost 3 bases, J lost 0 bases, and 7 bases stayed unmatched. The CDR3 runs to 15 residues. Looked up from germline, CDR1 is GTSNPN and CDR2 is SVGIG (reference sequence). The CDR3 nucleotides are TGTGCCTGGAGGAAGGGGGCAGGGTCTAACTATGGCTACACCTTC. Amino acid sequence: CAWRKGAGSNYGYTF.

The chain recombines TRBV5-1 with TRBJ2-1; TRBD2 is a possible D gene (6 bases). Germline CDR1 is SGHRS and CDR2 is YFSETQ. This CDR3 comprises 12 residues. The ends were cut back, 7 bases at V and 9 bases at J, with 14 bases in the middle. Written as DNA, the CDR3 is TGCGCCAGCCGACCCAGTAGCGGTGAGCAGTTCTTC. The encoded protein is CASRPSSGEQFF.

This chain uses TRBV24-1 with TRBJ2-3; possibly TRBD1 for D (6 bases). Per germline, CDR1 KGHDR and CDR2 SFDVKD. The V end lost 3 bases, the J end lost 3 bases, and 9 bases lay between the germline ends. The length of the CDR3 is 14 residues. CDR3 loop: CATSDPQGTDTQYF. CDR3 in DNA: TGTGCCACCAGTGATCCACAGGGAACAGATACGCAGTATTTT.

The chain joins TRBV7-2 to TRBJ2-1, with 13 bases aligning to TRBD2. The V and J ends lost 6 bases and 4 bases, in that order; junction bases with no gene match: 3. Germline V gene lookup returns CDR1 SGHTA and CDR2 FQGNSA. The CDR3 runs 15 residues. CDR3 amino acids: CASSLLAGGYNEQFF. The CDR3 region has the DNA TGTGCCAGCAGTTTACTAGCGGGAGGGTACAATGAGCAGTTCTTC.

The chain couples TRBV30 to TRBJ2-5, with TRBD2 identical over 8 bases. The CDR3 runs 14 residues. The germline CDR1 and CDR2 sequences are GTSNPN and SVGIG (reference sequence). The junction had 1 base not matched to a gene; V was cut back by 0 bases and J by 1 base. CDR3: CAWSVGRAQETQYF. In DNA form, the CDR3 reads TGTGCCTGGAGTGTCGGGAGGGCCCAAGAGACCCAGTACTTC.

The chain recombines TRBV7-2 with TRBJ1-2, with TRBD1 identical over 9 bases. Germline loops: CDR1 SGHTA, CDR2 FQGNSA. V lost 5 bases and J lost 6; bases outside the gene matches: 7. The CDR3 totals 14 residues. The CDR3 region has the DNA TGTGCCAGCAGCCAAAACAGGGGGCAGAATGGCTACACCTTC. This encodes CASSQNRGQNGYTF.

This clone was seen a handful of times. Here the CDR3 DNA reads TGTGCCAGCAGCGTCGGGGGGTACGGCCTCGAGCAGTACTTC. Translated: CASSVGGYGLEQYF. This chain uses TRBV9 with TRBJ2-7; 7 nucleotides match TRBD2. Per the germline V gene, CDR1 is SGDLS and CDR2 is YYNGEE. The CDR3 is 14 amino acids. The trim removed 2 bases at V and 6 bases at J, leaving 8 bases unmatched.

The V and J genes are TRBV4-2 and TRBJ2-3, with 13 bases lining up with TRBD2. CDR1 and CDR2 from the germline V gene are LGHNA and YNFKEQ. V lost 2 bases, J lost 5 bases, and 4 bases stayed unmatched. The CDR3 extends over 16 amino acids. The CDR3 region has the DNA TGTGCCAGCAGCCAAACTAGCGGGAGGGCCCTAGATACGCAGTATTTT. It codes for CASSQTSGRALDTQYF.

CDR3 region: CASSFAGADRMNTEAFF. CDR3 coding DNA: TGTGCCAGCAGCTTTGCGGGGGCAGATCGAATGAACACTGAAGCTTTCTTT. V gene TRBV5-4 combines with J gene TRBJ1-1; weak D call: TRBD1 (6 bases). V was trimmed by 2 bases and J by 0 bases, leaving 17 bases between them. Germline lookup yields CDR1 SGHNT and CDR2 YYREEE (reference sequence). This CDR3 comprises 17 residues.

J is TRBJ1-1 and V is TRBV28, with D tentatively TRBD1 (6 bases). Germline CDR1 is MDHEN and CDR2 is SYDVKM. Between the trimmed V and J ends, which lost 2 bases and 4 bases, there was a span of 8 bases. The CDR3 spans 13 residues. The CDR3 is CASSLRGGTEAFF. The CDR3 bases are TGTGCCAGCAGTTTACGAGGGGGCACTGAAGCTTTCTTT. The whole variable domain, filled in from reference TRBV28 and TRBJ1-1, reads DVKVTQSSRYLVKRTGEKVFLECVQDMDHENMFWYRQDPGLGLRLIYFSYDVKMKEKGDIPEGYSVSREKKERFSLILESASTNQTSMYLCASSLRGGTEAFFGQGTRLTVV.

This sequence joins TRBV7-3 and TRBJ2-2; TRBD1 is a possible D gene (6 bases). The germline V and J ends were trimmed by 2 bases and 1 base, with 11 bases remaining between them. This CDR3 region has 16 residues. Germline V gives CDR1 SGHTA, CDR2 FQGTGA. CDR3 loop: CASSLQGRGNTGELFF. The DNA of the CDR3 is TGTGCCAGCAGCTTACAGGGGCGAGGGAACACCGGGGAGCTGTTTTTT.

This chain connects TRBV9 to TRBJ1-1; D gene uncertain. Trimming pared 0 bases from V and 3 bases from J, leaving 6 bases between. This CDR3 region has 13 residues. Germline V gene lookup returns CDR1 SGDLS and CDR2 YYNGEE. Written as DNA, the CDR3 is TGTGCCAGCAGCGTAGGTTTAGACACTGAAGCTTTCTTT. Residues: CASSVGLDTEAFF.

V is TRBV5-1 and J is TRBJ1-2, with TRBD1 matching over 9 bases. The V and J ends lost 7 bases and 2 bases, in that order; junction bases with no gene match: 6. From germline, CDR1 is SGHRS and CDR2 YFSETQ. The CDR3 is made up of 14 amino acids. This CDR3 reads CASRPGTGNYGYTF. CDR3 in DNA: TGCGCCAGCCGACCCGGGACAGGGAACTATGGCTACACCTTC.